These 14 T cell receptor beta chains originate from one sample sequenced in a study of breast tumors, draining lymph nodes, adjacent tissues. One entry per CDR3 protein, called by TCRdb with MiXCR from the multiplex PCR reads. Counted here are 270,000 or so distinct CDR3 sequences, roughly 30% occurring once; the ten biggest clones make up around 1.1%. Axillary draining lymph nodes of breast cancer patients supplied the node samples. The specimen was axillary lymph node tissue. The receptors shown here come from a female donor with breast cancer. Some clones in this sample may be carry-over from other donors' samples.

This clonotype came up many times. The rearrangement joins TRBV10-3 to TRBJ1-4; perhaps TRBD1 as D (6 bases). The CDR3 has 14 residues. Trimming removed 6 bases at V and 4 bases at J, with 12 bases between. Germline loops: CDR1 ENHRY, CDR2 SYGVKD. The CDR3 DNA is TGTGCCATCAGCACAACAGGGTATAATGAAAAACTGTTTTTT. The encoded protein is CAISTTGYNEKLFF.

This clonotype was seen repeatedly, ten times or more. V and J are TRBV5-1 and TRBJ2-5; 10 bases agree with TRBD2. The CDR3 spans 16 residues. CDR1 is SGHRS and CDR2 is YFSETQ in the germline V gene. V was pared by 1 base and J by 5 bases, with 8 bases of the junction left unmatched. The CDR3 coding sequence is TGCGCCAGCAGCTTGTCGCCTAGCGGGAGCTTGGAGACCCAGTACTTC. Its translation is CASSLSPSGSLETQYF.

In this sample, this clonotype turned up a few times. The V and J genes are TRBV28 and TRBJ1-5; perhaps TRBD1 as D (6 bases). The CDR3 has 12 amino acids. The V gene lost 6 bases and the J gene lost 7 bases, with 10 bases spanning the gap. CDR1 MDHEN and CDR2 SYDVKM come from the germline V gene. This CDR3 reads CASRTGNQPQHF. CDR3 sequence (DNA): TGTGCCAGCAGAACAGGGAACCAGCCCCAGCATTTT.

This clonotype showed up many times. The rearrangement uses TRBV7-8 and TRBJ2-2, with TRBD2 matching over 8 bases. This CDR3 is built from 15 residues. The germline CDR1 and CDR2 sequences are SGHVS and FQNEAQ. V lost 5 bases to trimming and J lost 5 bases; unmatched junction nucleotides: 7. The CDR3 loop is CASSTSGSETGELFF. The DNA for the CDR3 is TGTGCCAGCAGCACGAGCGGGAGTGAAACCGGGGAGCTGTTTTTT.

A single count supports this clonotype. This may stem from a read error, because a much larger clone lies one nucleotide away. The chain is built from TRBV20-1 and TRBJ2-7; tentative D call: TRBD1 (5 bases). CDR1 and CDR2 (germline): DFQATT, SNEGSKA (reference sequence). Between the trimmed V and J ends, which lost 4 bases and 6 bases, there was a span of 19 bases. This CDR3 spans 14 amino acids. CDR3 bases: TGCAGTGCTATCTCCGGCCAGGGCGGCTCCGAGCAGTACTTC. Translated, it gives CSAISGQGGSEQYF.

This clonotype was seen ten or more times. The chain has TRBV7-9 and TRBJ1-4, with D hard to call. V lost 0 bases and J lost 5, with 4 bases in between. Germline V gene lookup returns CDR1 SEHNR and CDR2 FQNEAQ (reference sequence). The CDR3 is made up of 13 amino acids. CDR3 DNA: TGTGCCAGCAGCTTAGCGATCAATGAAAAACTGTTTTTT. This codes for CASSLAINEKLFF.

This clonotype was counted at least ten times. CDR3 sequence: CASSTGGVGYTF. Here the CDR3 DNA reads TGTGCCAGCAGTACAGGGGGCGTTGGCTACACCTTC. This chain connects TRBV2 to TRBJ1-2; 9 nucleotides match TRBD1. In germline, CDR1 is SNHLY, CDR2 FYNNEI. With 5 bases clipped from V and 7 bases from J, the junction kept 2 bases outside the gene matches. This CDR3 contains 12 residues. Based on the CDR3 plus reference TRBV2 and TRBJ1-2, the full variable domain is EPEVTQTPSHQVTQMGQEVILRCVPISNHLYFYWYRQILGQKVEFLVSFYNNEISEKSEIFDDQFSVERPDGSNFTLKIRSTKLEDSAMYFCASSTGGVGYTFGSGTRLTVV.

This clonotype was counted a single time. In this CDR3 the conserved last residue, phenylalanine or tryptophan, is missing, so a read error is likely. The limits of the CDR3 on the DNA are not certain, so only TCRdb's listed CDR3 is given. The chain has TRBV7-2 and TRBJ2-6. The CDR3 has 8 amino acids, counting both end residues. CDR1 is SGHTA and CDR2 is FQGNSA in the germline V gene. The chain's CDR3 is CASSSQTS.

The V call is TRBV2, the J call TRBJ1-5; maybe TRBD1 (6 bases). Trimming took 9 bases from V and 1 from J, leaving 19 bases between them. CDR1 SNHLY and CDR2 FYNNEI come from the germline V gene. This CDR3 is built from 16 residues. CDR3 loop: CASLMGGSGSNQPQHF. The CDR3 coding sequence is TGTGCCAGTCTGATGGGGGGCTCTGGAAGCAATCAGCCCCAGCATTTT.

This clonotype was counted at least ten times. The genes are TRBV6-6 and TRBJ1-2; D gene unclear. V was shortened by 2 bases and J by 0 bases, with 10 bases between the two germline ends. Germline CDR1 MNHNY, CDR2 SVGAGI (reference sequence). The CDR3 has 15 residues. The DNA of the CDR3 is TGTGCCAGCAGTTACGGGGTCCGAGCTAACTATGGCTACACCTTC. Its protein product is CASSYGVRANYGYTF.

This chain joins TRBV24-1 and TRBJ2-2, with 9 bases matching TRBD1. This CDR3 has 17 residues. V lost 3 bases and J lost 5; bases outside the gene matches: 9. Germline V gene lookup returns CDR1 KGHDR and CDR2 SFDVKD. The CDR3 DNA is TGTGCCACCAGTGATATGGGGACAGGGAAGGGGACCGGGGAGCTGTTTTTT. Amino acid sequence: CATSDMGTGKGTGELFF.

As regards this clonotype: A much larger clone lies a single base off, so this may be a read error. The CDR3 does not close with the conserved phenylalanine or tryptophan, likely indicating a read error. This chain joins TRBV4-1 and TRBJ2-1; D may be TRBD2 (5 bases). This CDR3 has 14 amino acids. CDR1 is MGHRA and CDR2 is YSYEKL in the germline V gene. Trimming cost V 3 bases and J 3 bases, with 9 bases left between them. The DNA of the CDR3 is TGCGCCAGCAGCCAGGTGGGGAGCTACAATGAGCAGTTCTCC. Translated, it gives CASSQVGSYNEQFS.

About this clonotype: Likely a read error: the CDR3 ends without its conserved phenylalanine or tryptophan. The rearrangement links TRBV4-3 to TRBJ2-3, with D possibly matching TRBD1 (6 bases). Trimming took 1 base from V and 2 from J, leaving 25 bases between them. Looked up from germline, CDR1 is LGHNA and CDR2 is YSLEER. The CDR3 runs to 20 residues. The CDR3 nucleotides read TGCGCCAGCAGCCAAGTCGTAGGTCTGGGGGCAACCAGGAACACAGATACGCAGTATCTT. It encodes CASSQVVGLGATRNTDTQYL.

This clonotype has ten or more counts. The chain carries TRBV6-2 or TRBV6-3 and TRBJ1-2, with D perhaps matching TRBD1 (5 bases). V was pared by 6 bases and J by 8 bases, with 16 bases between. Per germline, CDR1 MNHEY and CDR2 SVGEGT. The CDR3 contains 13 residues. The CDR3 DNA is TGTGCCAGCAGCCGGCGAAGGAGGGACGGCTACACCTTC. Translating gives CASSRRRRDGYTF.